The 21 T cell receptor beta chains given below trace back to one sample, sequenced in a study of blood T cells in healthy people across ages. Alongside a J-beta primer mix, a sample-barcoded 5' primer served in a second PCR lasting 7 to 11 cycles. TCRdb reprocessed the 5' RACE reads via MiXCR and lists one record per CDR3 protein. The top ten clones hold around a quarter of a sample with 800,000 to 900,000 distinct CDR3 sequences, around 62% of them seen once. Source material: blood. Every receptor here comes from a man in his thirties or forties in good health.

The chain links TRBV4-2 to TRBJ2-3; the D is unclear. CDR3 length: 16 amino acids. Looked up from germline, CDR1 is LGHNA and CDR2 is YNFKEQ. The V and J ends lost 0 bases and 1 base respectively, with 11 bases between them. This chain's CDR3 is CASSQEGFLGTDTQYF. The CDR3 DNA is TGTGCCAGCAGCCAAGAGGGGTTTTTGGGCACAGATACGCAGTATTTT.

Details on this clonotype: A clone one base away is much larger, so this may be a read error. This chain links TRBV29-1 with TRBJ2-4, with 8 bases fitting TRBD2. The CDR3 is 13 residues long. Per germline, CDR1 SQVTM and CDR2 ANQGSEA. The CDR3 loop reads CSVELGLGNTQYF. The CDR3 DNA sequence: TGCAGCGTTGAGCTGGGACTAGGAAACACTCAGTACTTC.

The gene calls are TRBV6-1 and TRBJ2-4; D might be TRBD1 or TRBD2, each matching 5 bases. The J call may be in error: the DNA end matches TRBJ2-7 better. Germline CDR1 and CDR2: MNHNS and SASEGT. This CDR3 is built from 15 residues. CDR3 coding DNA: TGTGCCAGCAGTGAACTGGGGGTCCCCCGTGACGAGCAGTACTTC. Translated: CASSELGVPRDEQYF.

In the case of this clonotype: A junction end diverges from the germline sequence, so it may reflect a read error. V gene TRBV11-2 combines with J gene TRBJ2-7; possible D gene TRBD1, 5 bases. The V gene's germline CDR1 is SGHAT and CDR2 FQNNGV. The CDR3 spans 15 residues. CDR3 bases: TGTGCCAGCAACTTAGATCTGCAGGGTCCCTACGAGCAGTACTTC. Translating it yields CASNLDLQGPYEQYF.

The rearrangement uses TRBV30 and TRBJ2-4; possible D gene TRBD1, 6 bases. The DNA end lines up better with TRBJ2-7; the J call may be wrong. In germline, CDR1 is GTSNPN, CDR2 SVGIG (reference sequence). The CDR3 loop spans 13 amino acids. Here the CDR3 reads CAWSDNRAHEQYF. The CDR3 bases are TGTGCCTGGAGTGACAACAGGGCACACGAGCAGTACTTC.

This clonotype has more than one count but fewer than ten. This chain connects TRBV28 to TRBJ2-5; D is uncertain. Germline-derived CDR1 and CDR2 are MDHEN and SYDVKM. The CDR3 totals 13 residues. V lost 6 bases and J 5 bases, leaving 13 bases between the germline ends. Here the CDR3 reads CASRTTQPETQYF. In nucleotides, the CDR3 is TGTGCCAGCAGGACGACCCAACCGGAGACCCAGTACTTC.

The chain joins TRBV4-3 to TRBJ2-6; D is uncertain. From germline, CDR1 is LGHNA and CDR2 YSLEER. The V end was cut by 4 bases, the J end by 0 bases, with 10 bases between. The CDR3 runs 16 residues. The CDR3 nucleotides are TGCGCCAGCAGCCCCTCCCCTCTCTCTGGGGCCAACGTCCTGACTTTC. Translated, it gives CASSPSPLSGANVLTF.

This chain's CDR3 is CASSQEGGVGTVNEKLFF. The CDR3 region has the DNA TGCGCCAGCAGCCAAGAAGGTGGCGTCGGGACGGTAAATGAAAAACTGTTTTTT. The chain couples TRBV4-1 to TRBJ1-4; D might be TRBD1 (5 bases). Looked up from germline, CDR1 is MGHRA and CDR2 is YSYEKL. Trimming removed 0 bases from V and 5 bases from J, with 19 bases in between. There are 18 residues in the CDR3.

The genes are TRBV5-6 and TRBJ2-7; D may be TRBD1 or TRBD2 (5 bases each). CDR1 is SGHDT, CDR2 YYEEEE, per germline. Trimming cost V 4 bases and J 3 bases, with 14 bases left between them. The length of the CDR3 is 14 residues. As DNA, the CDR3 is TGTGCCAGCAGCCTCAACCGGGACGGCTACGAGCAGTACTTC. Its protein product is CASSLNRDGYEQYF.

The chain recombines TRBV7-2 with TRBJ2-3, with 10 bases lining up with TRBD2. This CDR3 contains 16 residues. From germline, CDR1 is SGHTA and CDR2 FQGNSA. V was pared by 5 bases and J by 6 bases, with 11 bases of the junction left unmatched. The CDR3 DNA is TGTGCCAGCAGCCCGTCCCAGCGGGGGGGCTCCGATACGCAGTATTTT. It encodes CASSPSQRGGSDTQYF.

The J gene is TRBJ1-6, the V gene TRBV6-1; D perhaps matches TRBD1 (5 bases). The CDR3 extends over 15 amino acids. From germline, CDR1 is MNHNS and CDR2 SASEGT. The V end was cut by 7 bases, the J end by 3 bases, with 13 bases between. Here the CDR3 reads CASILDTFYNSPLHF. The DNA of the CDR3 is TGTGCCAGCATTCTGGACACCTTCTATAATTCACCCCTCCACTTT.

Turning to this clonotype: A much bigger clone sits one base away, suggesting this may be a read error. The chain couples TRBV5-1 to TRBJ2-5; D remains unclear. The better agreement between TRBJ2-1 and the DNA end casts doubt on the J call. The CDR3 covers 14 residues. Germline lookup yields CDR1 SGHRS and CDR2 YFSETQ. The chain's CDR3 is CASSLDLGQETQFF. Here the CDR3 DNA reads TGCGCCAGCAGCTTAGATTTAGGCCAAGAGACCCAGTTCTTC.

This clonotype has a count of ten or more. The CDR3 is CATSRDRGYEQYF. The CDR3 DNA sequence: TGTGCCACCAGCCGGGACAGGGGCTACGAGCAGTACTTC. J is TRBJ2-7 and V is TRBV15, with TRBD1 matching over 10 bases. Trimming at V came to 5 bases and at J to 3 bases, leaving 1 base not matched to a gene. Germline CDR1 LNHNV, CDR2 YYDKDF (reference sequence). The CDR3 loop spans 13 amino acids.

This chain connects TRBV7-2 to TRBJ2-1; 7 nucleotides agree with TRBD1. The V gene end was trimmed by 6 bases and the J gene end by 0 bases; junction bases not matched to a gene: 8. The CDR3 loop spans 16 amino acids. Germline CDR1 reads SGHTA; CDR2 reads FQGNSA. CDR3 bases: TGTGCCAGCAGATTTACAGGGGTTAGCTCCTACAATGAGCAGTTCTTC. Its protein product is CASRFTGVSSYNEQFF.

This clonotype occurred a few times. V usage is TRBV6-5 and J usage is TRBJ2-5, with D unresolved. Germline CDR1 reads MNHEY; CDR2 reads SVGAGI. V lost 6 bases and J 5 bases, leaving 13 bases between the germline ends. This CDR3 spans 13 amino acids. CDR3 in amino acids: CASRPTPRETQYF. CDR3 sequence (DNA): TGTGCCAGCAGACCTACCCCACGGGAGACCCAGTACTTC.

J is TRBJ2-7 and V is TRBV7-6, with 9 bases matching TRBD1. The better agreement between TRBJ2-5 and the DNA end casts doubt on the J call. CDR1 is SGHVS and CDR2 is FNYEAQ in the germline V gene. The CDR3 sequence is 16 residues long. The chain's CDR3 is CASSLGPTGGGETQYF. The CDR3 DNA reads as TGTGCCAGCAGCTTAGGCCCCACAGGGGGCGGAGAGACCCAGTACTTC.

V usage is TRBV5-4 and J usage is TRBJ1-1; 9 nucleotides line up with TRBD1. Germline values: CDR1 SGHNT, CDR2 YYREEE (reference sequence). V lost 4 bases, J lost 3 bases, and 19 bases stayed unmatched. CDR3 size: 19 residues. The CDR3, as DNA: TGTGCCAGCAGCCCATCCGGGACAGGGTTCTTGGCCCGAGACACTGAAGCTTTCTTT. Protein product: CASSPSGTGFLARDTEAFF.

The chain has TRBV3-1 and TRBJ2-1, with D unresolved. V gave up 0 bases and J gave up 14 bases, with 14 bases separating them. CDR3 length equals 13 residues. Germline V gives CDR1 LGHDT, CDR2 YNNKEL (reference sequence). CDR3 DNA sequence: TGTGCCAGCAGCCAAGAGGGGATAAATTGGGAGTTCTTC. It translates to CASSQEGINWEFF.

About this clonotype itself: At one end, the junction sequence differs from germline, possibly due to a read error. This chain links TRBV5-1 with TRBJ2-3, with D possibly matching TRBD2 (5 bases). The CDR3 has 13 residues. Germline V lookup: CDR1 SGHRS, CDR2 YFSETQ. The chain's CDR3 is CAISARDRDTQYF. CDR3 nucleotide sequence: TGCGCCATCAGCGCCCGGGATCGAGATACGCAGTATTTT.

This chain links TRBV29-1 with TRBJ1-4, with 8 positions matching TRBD1. The V and J ends lost 6 bases and 8 bases, in that order; junction bases with no gene match: 8. CDR3 length: 13 residues. Germline CDR1 SQVTM, CDR2 ANQGSEA. The CDR3 DNA follows: TGCAGCGTCGACAGGGGTCGAAGAGAAAAACTGTTTTTT. Translating gives CSVDRGRREKLFF.

This clonotype appeared once. The chain joins TRBV12-3 or TRBV12-4 to TRBJ2-7, with D perhaps matching TRBD1 (5 bases). V was cut by 9 bases and J by 0 bases, with 15 bases left in between. CDR3 length: 14 residues. CDR3 in amino acids: CASRSGSGSYEQYF. CDR3 in DNA: TGTGCCAGTCGCTCAGGGTCTGGCTCCTACGAGCAGTACTTC.